These 2 T cell receptor beta chains came from one sample sequenced in a study of T cell repertoires in cytomegalovirus infection. Each CDR3 protein is one row after TCRdb ran MiXCR on the reads. The table shows a few hundred thousand distinct CDR3 sequences, with around 9.5% occurring only once. Material for sequencing was PBMCs. These receptors were obtained from a human donor in good health (CMV status not recorded). Some clones in this sample may be carry-over from other donors' samples.

Worth noting for this clonotype: A much larger clone differs from this one at a single base, so this may be a read error. The CDR3 region is CASSWTGGNFDERYF. The CDR3 DNA follows: TGTGCCAGCAGCTGGACAGGGGGGAACTTTGACGAGCGGTACTTC. V gene TRBV7-2 combines with J gene TRBJ2-7, with 10 bases lining up with TRBD1. Germline-derived CDR1 and CDR2 are SGHTA and FQGNSA. The CDR3 totals 15 residues.

This clonotype was observed many times. The chain combines TRBV7-6 with TRBJ1-6, with D possibly TRBD1 on 6 matching bases. The CDR3 runs 15 residues. Between the trimmed V and J ends, which lost 2 bases and 7 bases, there was a span of 12 bases. CDR1 is SGHVS, CDR2 FNYEAQ, per germline. The CDR3: CASSLRDTDNSPLHF. CDR3 coding DNA: TGTGCCAGCAGCTTACGGGACACGGACAATTCACCCCTCCACTTT.